This is a list of T cell receptor beta chains from one sample in a study of cytomegalovirus exposure and HLA in healthy donors. Repertoires were generated with immunoSEQ multiplex PCR, while TCRdb's copy carries only in-frame clones and drops some. The table records approximately 110,000 clones, around 76% of them present only once. The specimen sequenced was PBMCs. The receptors shown here come from a woman in her fifties or sixties in good health and CMV-seropositive. The CDR3 runs from the conserved cysteine through the conserved F or W.

v_gene	j_gene	len	CDR3aa
TRBV5-1	TRBJ1-1	14	CASSLNGQAQEAFF
TRBV7-8	TRBJ1-5	15	CASSTQTGGNQPQHF
TRBV19	TRBJ1-2	14	CASSILASGYGYTF
TRBV30	TRBJ1-1	14	CAWTSQSRGLETFF
TRBV9	TRBJ2-2	17	CASSLTVAGGRGGELFF
TRBV7-6	TRBJ1-2	14	CASSPRSEPLGYTF
TRBV5-1	TRBJ2-7	15	CASSLGGQSTYEQYF
TRBV5-6	TRBJ1-2	12	CASSPGGYGYTF
TRBV25-1	TRBJ1-1	13	CASSGFGHRVAFF
TRBV5-1	TRBJ2-7	14	CASSIRDTGDEQYF
TRBV7-3	TRBJ2-7	16	CASSLAGGTETYEQYF
TRBV2	TRBJ1-5	19	CASSDWGRTGSFSNQPQHF
TRBV6-1	TRBJ2-7	13	CASSEQLVSEQYF
TRBV6-1	TRBJ1-5	13	CASREEVGQPQHF
TRBV30	TRBJ1-1	17	CAWSAPPQGVLNTEAFF
TRBV23-1	TRBJ1-5	16	CASISVPDRDNQPQHF
TRBV11-2	TRBJ1-2	15	CASSLGQGLNYGYTF
TRBV4-2	TRBJ2-7	17	CASSQEGTTSGSNEQYF
TRBV27	-	15	CASRSHRDRGVEQYF
TRBV30	TRBJ1-4	14	CAWTLGQPNEKLFF
TRBV7-9	TRBJ2-7	15	CASSLAGGGPYEQYF
TRBV6-5	TRBJ1-2	16	CASSSPGTGGNYGYTF
TRBV18	TRBJ2-5	15	CASSLGTGLGETQYF
TRBV4-1	TRBJ2-7	18	CASSQDIGLAGDGYEQYF
TRBV4-2	TRBJ1-1	14	CASSQQQGNTEAFF
TRBV12-2	TRBJ1-2	15	CASRLVQTGNYGYTF
TRBV9	TRBJ1-1	11	CASSGGTEAFF
TRBV4-2	TRBJ2-1	17	CASSQEAGGSSYNEQFF
TRBV5-1	TRBJ2-6	17	CASSLGGGLVGANVLTF
TRBV10-1	TRBJ2-3	19	CASSEAGETGGYFTDTQYF
TRBV5-8	TRBJ2-6	14	CASSLVQVANVLTF
TRBV10-1	TRBJ2-3	13	CARVMGGDDTQYF
TRBV7-8	TRBJ1-2	14	CASSWGFGNYGYTF
TRBV29-1	TRBJ1-4	13	CSVIGQSNEKLFF
TRBV7-9	TRBJ2-7	14	CASSLEGPSYEQYF
TRBV4-2	TRBJ1-1	15	CASSQQGLEDTEAFF
TRBV5-6	TRBJ1-3	14	CASVRGISGNTIYF
TRBV30	TRBJ2-1	11	CAWTGGNEQFF
TRBV28	TRBJ2-6	17	CASSRQGAYSGANVLTF
TRBV7-9	TRBJ2-4	17	CASSLGTGGLAKNIQYF
TRBV5-6	TRBJ1-3	14	CASSRDRGGNTIYF
TRBV5-1	TRBJ2-7	14	CASSSGTPSYEQYF
TRBV30	TRBJ2-5	13	CAYGQAPWETQYF
TRBV2	TRBJ1-2	12	CASSGGTDGYTF
TRBV11-2	TRBJ2-5	15	CASSFSSGGRETQYF
TRBV5-4	TRBJ1-1	15	CASSPRGSLNTEAFF
TRBV6-1	TRBJ1-5	13	CASSGQGGQPQHF
TRBV5-1	TRBJ1-1	14	CASSLAGIGTEAFF
TRBV6-5	TRBJ1-5	14	CASRGTGYNQPQHF